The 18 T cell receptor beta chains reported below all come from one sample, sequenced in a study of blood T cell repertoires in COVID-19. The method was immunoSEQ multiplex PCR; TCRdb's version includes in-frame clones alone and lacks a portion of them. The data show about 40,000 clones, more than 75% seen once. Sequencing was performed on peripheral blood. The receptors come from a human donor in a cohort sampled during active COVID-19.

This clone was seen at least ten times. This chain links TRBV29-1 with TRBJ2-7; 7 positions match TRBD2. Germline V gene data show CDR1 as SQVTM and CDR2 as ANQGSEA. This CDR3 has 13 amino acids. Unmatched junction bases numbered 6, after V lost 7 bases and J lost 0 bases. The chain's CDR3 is CSARGGSSYEQYF. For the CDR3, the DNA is TGCAGCGCCCGTGGCGGGAGCTCCTACGAGCAGTACTTC.

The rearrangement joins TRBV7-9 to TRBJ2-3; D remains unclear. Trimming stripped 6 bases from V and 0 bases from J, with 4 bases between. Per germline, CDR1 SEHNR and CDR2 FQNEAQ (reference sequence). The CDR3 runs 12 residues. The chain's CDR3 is CASSLSTDTQYF. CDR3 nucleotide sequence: TGTGCCAGCAGTCTAAGCACAGATACGCAGTATTTT. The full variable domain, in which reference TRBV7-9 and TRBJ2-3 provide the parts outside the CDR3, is DTGVSQNPRHKITKRGQNVTFRCDPISEHNRLYWYRQTLGQGPEFLTYFQNEAQLEKSRLLSDRFSAERPKGSFSTLEIQRTEQGDSAMYLCASSLSTDTQYFGPGTRLTVL.

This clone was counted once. Here the CDR3 reads CASSLDSSYNSPLHF. The CDR3 nucleotides read TGTGCCAGCAGCCTCGACAGCTCCTATAATTCACCCCTCCACTTT. The chain has TRBV6-4 and TRBJ1-6, with D possibly TRBD1 on 5 matching bases. Germline V CDR1 and CDR2: MRHNA, SNTAGT. CDR3 size: 15 residues. The V end was cut by 6 bases, the J end by 0 bases, with 9 bases between.

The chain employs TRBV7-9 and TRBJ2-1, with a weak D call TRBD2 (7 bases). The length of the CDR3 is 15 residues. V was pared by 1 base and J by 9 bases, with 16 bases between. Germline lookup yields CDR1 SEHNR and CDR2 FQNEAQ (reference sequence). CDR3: CASSLVRGGPLEQFF. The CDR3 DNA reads TGTGCCAGCAGCTTAGTTCGCGGGGGCCCCCTTGAGCAGTTCTTC.

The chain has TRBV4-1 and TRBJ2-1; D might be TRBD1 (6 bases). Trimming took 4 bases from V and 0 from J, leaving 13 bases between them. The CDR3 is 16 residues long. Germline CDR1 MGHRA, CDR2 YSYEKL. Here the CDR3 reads CASSREGGPSYNEQFF. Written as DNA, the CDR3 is TGCGCCAGCAGCCGGGAAGGGGGTCCCTCCTACAATGAGCAGTTCTTC.

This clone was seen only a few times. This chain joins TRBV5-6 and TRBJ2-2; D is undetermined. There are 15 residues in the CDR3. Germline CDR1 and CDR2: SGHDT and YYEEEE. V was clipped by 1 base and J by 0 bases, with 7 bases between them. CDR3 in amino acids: CASSLLQTNTGELFF. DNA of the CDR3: TGTGCCAGCAGCTTGCTACAGACGAACACCGGGGAGCTGTTTTTT.

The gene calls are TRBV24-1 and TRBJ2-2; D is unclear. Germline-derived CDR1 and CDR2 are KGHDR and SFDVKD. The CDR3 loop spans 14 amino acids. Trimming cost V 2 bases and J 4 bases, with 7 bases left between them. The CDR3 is CATSDYSGTGELFF. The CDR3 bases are TGTGCCACCAGTGATTACTCTGGCACCGGGGAGCTGTTTTTT.

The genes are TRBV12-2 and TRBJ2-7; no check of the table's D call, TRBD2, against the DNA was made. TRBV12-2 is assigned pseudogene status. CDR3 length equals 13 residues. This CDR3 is CASRFPGSYEQYF. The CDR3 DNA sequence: TGTGCAAGTCGCTTCCCCGGCTCCTACGAGCAGTACTTC.

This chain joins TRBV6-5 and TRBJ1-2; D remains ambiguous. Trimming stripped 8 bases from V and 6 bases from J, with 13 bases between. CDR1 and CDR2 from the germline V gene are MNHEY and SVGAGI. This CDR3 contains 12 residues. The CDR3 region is CASARSRDGYTF. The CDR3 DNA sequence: TGTGCCAGCGCCCGATCACGGGATGGCTACACCTTC.

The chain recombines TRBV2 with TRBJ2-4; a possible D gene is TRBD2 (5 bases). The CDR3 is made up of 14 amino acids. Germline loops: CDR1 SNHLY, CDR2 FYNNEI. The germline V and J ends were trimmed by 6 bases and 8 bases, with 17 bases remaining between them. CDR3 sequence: CASRARSGMDIQYF. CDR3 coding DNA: TGTGCCAGCAGGGCCCGGTCGGGAATGGACATTCAGTACTTC.

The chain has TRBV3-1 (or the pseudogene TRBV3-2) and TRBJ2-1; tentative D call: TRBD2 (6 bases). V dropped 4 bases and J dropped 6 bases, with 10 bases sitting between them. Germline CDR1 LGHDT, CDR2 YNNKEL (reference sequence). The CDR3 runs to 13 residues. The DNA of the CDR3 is TGTGCCAGCAGCCGTGGACTAATCAATGAGCAGTTCTTC. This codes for CASSRGLINEQFF.

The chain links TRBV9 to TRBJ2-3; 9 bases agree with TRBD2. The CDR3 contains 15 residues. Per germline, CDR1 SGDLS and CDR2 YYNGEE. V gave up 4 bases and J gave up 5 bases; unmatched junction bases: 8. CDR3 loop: CASSRSGGLKDTQYF. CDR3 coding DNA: TGTGCCAGCAGCAGAAGCGGGGGGCTGAAAGATACGCAGTATTTT.

The CDR3, as DNA: TGTGCCAGCAGCCCATCTGGAAACACCATATATTTT. Translated: CASSPSGNTIYF. This chain joins TRBV14 and TRBJ1-3; no reliable D call. Germline CDR1 reads SGHDN; CDR2 reads FVKESK. The CDR3 is 12 amino acids. V lost 4 bases and J lost 1, with 2 bases in between.

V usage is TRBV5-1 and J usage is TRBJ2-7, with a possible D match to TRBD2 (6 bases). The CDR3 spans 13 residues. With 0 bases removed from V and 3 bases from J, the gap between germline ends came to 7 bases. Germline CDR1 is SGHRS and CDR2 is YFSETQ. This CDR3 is CASSLAEGYEQYF. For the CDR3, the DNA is TGCGCCAGCAGCTTGGCGGAGGGCTACGAGCAGTACTTC.

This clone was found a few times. This CDR3 reads CASSSQGQGLHEQYF. The CDR3 region has the DNA TGTGCCAGCAGTTCACAGGGACAGGGGTTACACGAGCAGTACTTC. V is TRBV6-2 or TRBV6-3 and J is TRBJ2-7; 10 nucleotides line up with TRBD1. The CDR3 is made up of 15 amino acids. CDR1 and CDR2 from the germline V gene are MNHEY and SVGEGT. Trimming at V came to 4 bases and at J to 5 bases, leaving 8 bases not matched to a gene.

CDR3 sequence reads: CASSLSGQPYEQYF. The CDR3, as DNA: TGTGCCAGCAGCTTGTCGGGACAGCCCTACGAGCAGTACTTC. The chain combines TRBV11-2 with TRBJ2-7, with 7 bases aligning to TRBD1. V was clipped by 3 bases and J by 2 bases; unmatched bases: 4. CDR1 is SGHAT and CDR2 is FQNNGV in the germline V gene. This CDR3 region has 14 residues.

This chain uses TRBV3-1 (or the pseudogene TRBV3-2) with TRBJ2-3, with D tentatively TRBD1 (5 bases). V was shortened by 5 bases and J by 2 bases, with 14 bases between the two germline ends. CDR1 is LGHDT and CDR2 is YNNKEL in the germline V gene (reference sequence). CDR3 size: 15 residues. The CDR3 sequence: CASSRGGEFTDTQYF. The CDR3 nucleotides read TGTGCCAGCAGCAGGGGTGGAGAATTCACAGATACGCAGTATTTT.

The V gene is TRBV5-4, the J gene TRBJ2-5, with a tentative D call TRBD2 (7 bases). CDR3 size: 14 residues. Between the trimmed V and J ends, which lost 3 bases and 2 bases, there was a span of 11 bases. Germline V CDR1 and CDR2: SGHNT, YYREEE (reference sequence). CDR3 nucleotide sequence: TGTGCCAGCAGCTGGGGGAGGGGGCAAGAGACCCAGTACTTC. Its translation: CASSWGRGQETQYF. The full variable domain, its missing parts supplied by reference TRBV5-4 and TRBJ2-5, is ETGVTQSPTHLIKTRGQQVTLRCSSQSGHNTVSWYQQALGQGPQFIFQYYREEENGRGNFPPRFSGLQFPNYSSELNVNALELDDSALYLCASSWGRGQETQYFGPGTRLLVL.